The TCR beta chain under discussion was sequenced for a study of beta chain features in type 1 diabetes. On this clone: Its specificity is unknown.

cDNA synthesis used the whole RNA isolate, giving expressed TCRB sequences. Clones were sequenced by immunoSEQ multiplex PCR, and TCRdb holds only the in-frame ones, with some missing. Of hundreds of thousands of clones in the sample, roughly 13% were seen once. Germline V gives CDR1 MDHEN, CDR2 SYDVKM. Trimming left V 3 bases short and J 7 bases short, with 10 bases between. The CDR3 runs 13 residues. Each sorted population was over 95% pure. Findings and limits, study-wide: Insertions were fewer and deletions more numerous at VDJ junctions in type 1 diabetes patients. These data did not resolve whether HLA type affects TCRB rearrangement.

This TCR was recovered from a young man in good health. V and J are TRBV28 and TRBJ2-1; tentative D call: TRBD2 (6 bases). Material: naive CD4+ T cells from blood. DNA of the CDR3: TGTGCCAGCAGTTTCGGGGCGGGGAATGAGCAGTTCTTC. It is translated as CASSFGAGNEQFF. Together with reference TRBV28 and TRBJ2-1, the CDR3 gives the full variable domain: DVKVTQSSRYLVKRTGEKVFLECVQDMDHENMFWYRQDPGLGLRLIYFSYDVKMKEKGDIPEGYSVSREKKERFSLILESASTNQTSMYLCASSFGAGNEQFFGPGTRLTVL.